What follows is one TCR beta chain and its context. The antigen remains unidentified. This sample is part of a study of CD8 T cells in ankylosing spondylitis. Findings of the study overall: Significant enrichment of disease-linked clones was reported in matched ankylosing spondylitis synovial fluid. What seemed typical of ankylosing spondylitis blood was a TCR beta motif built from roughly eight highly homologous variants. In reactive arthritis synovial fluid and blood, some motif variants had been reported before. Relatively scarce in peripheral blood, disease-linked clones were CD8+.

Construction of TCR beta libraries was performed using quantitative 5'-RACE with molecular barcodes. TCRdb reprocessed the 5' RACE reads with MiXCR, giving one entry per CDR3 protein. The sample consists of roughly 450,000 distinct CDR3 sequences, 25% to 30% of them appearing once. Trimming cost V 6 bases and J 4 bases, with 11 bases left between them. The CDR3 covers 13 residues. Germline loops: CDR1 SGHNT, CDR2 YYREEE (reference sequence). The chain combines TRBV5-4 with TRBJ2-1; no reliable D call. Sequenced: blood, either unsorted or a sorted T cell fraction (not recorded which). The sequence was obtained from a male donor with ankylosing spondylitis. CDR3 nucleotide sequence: TGTGCCAGCACCATGACCGGTTACAATGAGCAGTTCTTC. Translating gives CASTMTGYNEQFF.